Here is one T cell receptor (beta chain) with its context. Its antigen is not known. This record belongs to a study of PD-L1 blockade in urothelial cancer. Study conclusions and caveats: At the 3-week point, tumor-associated blood clones expanded more in durable-benefit patients.

Time point of the sample: peripheral blood 6 weeks after treatment start. Trimming removed 7 bases from V and 2 bases from J, with 9 bases in between. Germline CDR1 LNHDA, CDR2 SQIVND (reference sequence). This CDR3 spans 14 amino acids. Profiled with immunoSEQ multiplex PCR; TCRdb holds only in-frame clones, not every one. The sample shows about 120,000 clones, about 89% of them seen only once. Sequences were derived from PBMCs, sampled around atezolizumab (anti-PD-L1) treatment. This clonotype originated in a man in his fifties or sixties with urothelial cancer. This chain uses TRBV19 with TRBJ2-6; D might be TRBD2 (5 bases). This CDR3 reads CASIPRAGANVLTF. DNA of the CDR3: TGTGCCAGTATTCCGAGGGCTGGGGCCAACGTCCTGACTTTC.